This paragraph covers one TCR beta chain sequence. The V and J ends lost 4 bases and 8 bases, in that order; junction bases with no gene match: 17. The CDR3 spans 17 residues. CDR1 is SGHVS, CDR2 FQNEAQ, per germline. Assay: immunoSEQ multiplex PCR; the TCRdb copy retains only in-frame clones and omits some. Seen here are approximately 36,000 clones, approximately 90% observed once, and the top ten hold about 7%. The sample comes from a study of T cell changes during pregnancy in multiple sclerosis. The source is a female donor with multiple sclerosis, enrolled in a pregnancy study. The input for sequencing was CD8+ T cells from peripheral blood mononuclear cells, taken in the third trimester of pregnancy. The chain joins TRBV7-8 to TRBJ1-5; 7 nucleotides line up with TRBD1. The CDR3 DNA follows: TGTGCCAGCAGCTCAGTAGGGACAGTAGGGGCTCGGGAGCCCCAGCATTTT. This sequence encodes CASSSVGTVGAREPQHF.